A selection of T cell receptor beta chains follows, all from one sample in a study of blood T cell repertoires in COVID-19. The assay was immunoSEQ multiplex PCR, and TCRdb's table has in-frame clones only and misses some. The sample carries nearly 250,000 clones, 70% to 90% recorded once. Sequences were obtained from PBMCs or T cells enriched from blood (not recorded which). Receptors originate from a middle-aged man who had been exposed to COVID-19. Each CDR3 is given with its conserved first and last residue. Each record gives: clone size, J gene, D gene, V gene, CDR3 protein, CDR3 DNA. A D gene is named only where the DNA matches it firmly. Only part of the rows carry a size: once, few, many, or a class if the clone is expanded.

size: NA
J: TRBJ1-3
D: NA
V: TRBV9
CDR3: CASSVDPSVSGNTIYF
DNA: TGTGCCAGCAGCGTAGACCCGTCGGTATCTGGAAACACCATATATTTT

size: NA
J: TRBJ1-3
D: NA
V: TRBV11-3
CDR3: CASSPKGGAGNTIYF
DNA: TGTGCCAGCAGCCCCAAGGGAGGGGCTGGAAACACCATATATTTT

size: NA
J: TRBJ2-7
D: NA
V: TRBV6-5
CDR3: CASRPSGSHSYEQYF
DNA: TGTGCCAGCAGACCATCCGGGTCCCACTCCTACGAGCAGTACTTC

size: NA
J: TRBJ1-2
D: TRBD1
V: TRBV5-1
CDR3: CASSSQMSDRGYGYTF
DNA: TGCGCCAGCAGCTCCCAAATGTCGGACAGGGGGTATGGCTACACCTTC

size: NA
J: TRBJ1-2
D: NA
V: TRBV28
CDR3: CASSDNRLGYTF
DNA: TGTGCCAGCAGTGATAACAGGCTGGGCTACACCTTC

size: NA
J: TRBJ2-5
D: TRBD2
V: TRBV2
CDR3: CASSAYGGGQETQYF
DNA: TGTGCCAGCAGTGCCTACGGGGGGGGCCAAGAGACCCAGTACTTC

size: NA
J: TRBJ2-1
D: TRBD1
V: TRBV5-4
CDR3: CASSSGQGVYNEQFF
DNA: TGTGCCAGCAGCTCCGGACAGGGAGTCTACAATGAGCAGTTCTTC

size: NA
J: TRBJ2-1
D: NA
V: TRBV5-6
CDR3: CASSFDRSYNEQFF
DNA: TGTGCCAGCAGCTTCGACAGGTCCTACAATGAGCAGTTCTTC

size: NA
J: TRBJ2-7
D: NA
V: TRBV18
CDR3: CASSPTGLGEQYF
DNA: TGTGCCAGCTCACCAACAGGGCTGGGCGAGCAGTACTTC

size: NA
J: TRBJ1-4
D: NA
V: TRBV3-1/TRBV3-2
CDR3: CASSQGNHGGDEKLFF
DNA: TGTGCCAGCAGCCAGGGGAACCACGGGGGGGATGAAAAACTGTTTTTT

size: NA
J: TRBJ1-1
D: NA
V: TRBV7-3
CDR3: CASSSQEGTEAFF
DNA: TGTGCCAGCAGCTCACAGGAAGGCACTGAAGCTTTCTTT

size: once
J: TRBJ1-1
D: NA
V: TRBV5-1
CDR3: CASSLSIVSTEAFF
DNA: TGCGCCAGCAGCTTGTCAATCGTGAGCACTGAAGCTTTCTTT

size: NA
J: TRBJ2-1
D: NA
V: TRBV13
CDR3: CASSFGSLPNEQFF
DNA: TGTGCCAGCAGCTTCGGTAGTCTTCCCAATGAGCAGTTCTTC

size: NA
J: TRBJ2-2
D: NA
V: TRBV7-3
CDR3: CASSPTPSLGRRGGELFF
DNA: TGTGCCAGCAGCCCAACACCCTCCCTGGGGCGGAGAGGCGGGGAGCTGTTTTTT

size: once
J: TRBJ2-1
D: TRBD1
V: TRBV5-1
CDR3: CASSLGQGATYNEQFF
DNA: TGCGCCAGCAGCTTGGGGCAGGGGGCCACCTACAATGAGCAGTTCTTC

size: NA
J: TRBJ1-1
D: TRBD1
V: TRBV5-8
CDR3: CASRGQMYTEAFF
DNA: TGTGCCAGCAGGGGACAGATGTACACTGAAGCTTTCTTT

size: NA
J: TRBJ1-1
D: TRBD1
V: TRBV5-1
CDR3: CASSFTGGNTEAFF
DNA: TGCGCCAGCAGCTTCACAGGGGGGAACACTGAAGCTTTCTTT

size: few
J: TRBJ2-1
D: NA
V: TRBV9
CDR3: CASSAFRDNEQFF
DNA: TGTGCCAGCAGCGCCTTCAGGGACAATGAGCAGTTCTTC

size: NA
J: TRBJ2-1
D: TRBD2
V: TRBV19
CDR3: CASSISASGGLLSSYNEQFF
DNA: TGTGCCAGTAGTATATCGGCTAGCGGGGGGCTCCTGAGCTCCTACAATGAGCAGTTCTTC

size: once
J: TRBJ1-2
D: NA
V: TRBV4-1
CDR3: CASSQSGSGDYGYTF
DNA: TGCGCCAGCAGCCAATCAGGATCAGGGGACTATGGCTACACCTTC

size: once
J: TRBJ1-1
D: TRBD1
V: TRBV6-5
CDR3: CASSRDRRNTEAFF
DNA: TGTGCCAGCAGCAGGGACAGGAGGAACACTGAAGCTTTCTTT

size: NA
J: TRBJ1-1
D: TRBD1
V: TRBV5-1
CDR3: CASSLAPGTGSEAFF
DNA: TGCGCCAGCAGCTTGGCCCCGGGGACAGGTTCTGAAGCTTTCTTT

size: NA
J: TRBJ1-1
D: NA
V: TRBV10-1
CDR3: CAKPRQGMNTEAFF
DNA: TGCGCCAAACCCCGGCAGGGAATGAACACTGAAGCTTTCTTT

size: once
J: TRBJ2-3
D: TRBD1
V: TRBV27
CDR3: CASSLGQGGDTQYF
DNA: TGTGCCAGCAGTTTAGGACAGGGGGGAGATACGCAGTATTTT

size: NA
J: TRBJ1-1
D: NA
V: TRBV10-2
CDR3: CASRRGGTNTEAFF
DNA: TGCGCCAGCCGTCGGGGGGGAACGAACACTGAAGCTTTCTTT

size: NA
J: TRBJ1-1
D: TRBD1
V: TRBV5-4
CDR3: CASSPTGDTEAFF
DNA: TGTGCCAGCAGCCCTACAGGGGACACTGAAGCTTTCTTT

size: NA
J: TRBJ1-1
D: NA
V: TRBV5-4
CDR3: CASSLPYPGAEAFF
DNA: TGTGCCAGCAGCTTGCCTTACCCAGGGGCTGAAGCTTTCTTT

size: NA
J: TRBJ2-5
D: NA
V: TRBV5-1
CDR3: CASSLGGRKETQYF
DNA: TGCGCCAGCAGCTTGGGAGGGAGGAAGGAGACCCAGTACTTC

size: NA
J: TRBJ1-2
D: TRBD1
V: TRBV10-3
CDR3: CAIKNETGGENGYTF
DNA: TGTGCCATCAAAAATGAGACAGGGGGCGAGAATGGCTACACCTTC

size: NA
J: TRBJ2-3
D: NA
V: TRBV7-2
CDR3: CASSLNVAAGDTQYF
DNA: TGTGCCAGCAGCTTAAACGTAGCGGCAGGGGATACGCAGTATTTT

size: NA
J: TRBJ2-2
D: TRBD1
V: TRBV27
CDR3: CASSFLGTGITGELFF
DNA: TGTGCCAGCAGTTTCCTCGGGACAGGGATCACCGGGGAGCTGTTTTTT

size: NA
J: TRBJ2-7
D: TRBD2
V: TRBV20-1
CDR3: CRVSSGYEQYF
DNA: TGCAGGGTATCTAGCGGCTACGAGCAGTACTTC

size: NA
J: TRBJ2-1
D: TRBD1
V: TRBV7-9
CDR3: CASSLAGQGYNEQFF
DNA: TGTGCCAGCAGCTTAGCTGGACAGGGATACAATGAGCAGTTCTTC

size: once
J: TRBJ2-5
D: NA
V: TRBV27
CDR3: CASSRIAGKETQYF
DNA: TGTGCCAGCAGTAGAATCGCAGGGAAAGAGACCCAGTACTTC

size: NA
J: TRBJ1-3
D: NA
V: TRBV11-2
CDR3: CASSFWGVSGNTIYF
DNA: TGTGCCAGCAGCTTTTGGGGGGTCTCTGGAAACACCATATATTTT